One and the same sample provided the 2 T cell receptor beta chains below, sequenced in a study of CD8 T cells in Susac syndrome. RNA amounts of about 0.45 to 1 ug underwent reverse transcription with random hexamers. TCRdb redid the calling of the immunoSEQ multiplex PCR reads with MiXCR, one entry per CDR3 protein. There are around 170,000 distinct CDR3 sequences in the sample; just under 95% occur only once, and about 0.17% lies in the top ten. Source material: CD8+ T cells from PBMCs. These receptor sequences come from a human donor with Susac syndrome.

This chain joins TRBV19 and TRBJ2-5; 8 bases line up with TRBD1. Unmatched junction bases numbered 8, after V lost 6 bases and J lost 2 bases. Germline-derived CDR1 and CDR2 are LNHDA and SQIVND (reference sequence). The CDR3 is 15 amino acids. CDR3 nucleotides: TGTGCCAGTAGCCAAAACACAGGGGGACAAGAGACCCAGTACTTC. It yields the protein CASSQNTGGQETQYF.

In its sample, this clonotype was seen once. The gene calls are TRBV12-3 or TRBV12-4 and TRBJ1-2; D gene unclear. CDR3 size: 17 residues. V gave up 7 bases and J gave up 8 bases, with 29 bases separating them. The CDR3 spells CASTEGTAPAGSLGYTF. The CDR3 DNA reads as TGTGCCAGCACCGAGGGTACGGCGCCGGCGGGGTCATTGGGCTACACCTTC.